These 7 T cell receptor beta chains originate from one sample sequenced in a study of T cell changes during pregnancy in multiple sclerosis (dated by TCRdb to the late 2010s). The library was made by the immunoSEQ multiplex PCR assay. Held by TCRdb, this immuneACCESS table contains in-frame sequences only and omits some clones. Under half of the omission traces to an unresolved V gene where checked; the cause of the rest is unknown. Here the sample has 30,000 to 45,000 clones; around 92% occur a single time. In total, the top ten clones hold 1.2% of the sample. Sequenced sample: PBMCs (not recorded whether the cells were cultured). These receptors were taken from a female donor with multiple sclerosis, enrolled in a pregnancy study.

V gene TRBV10-2 combines with J gene TRBJ2-2; TRBD2 agrees at 11 bases. CDR1 and CDR2 (germline): WSHSY, SAAADI. The CDR3 is 14 residues long. V dropped 6 bases and J dropped 4; count of bases not matched to a gene: 1. The CDR3 nucleotides read TGCGCCAGCAGGGGACTAGCGGTCACCGGGGAGCTGTTTTTT. It encodes CASRGLAVTGELFF.

The chain has TRBV2 and TRBJ2-3; 8 bases match TRBD2. V lost 6 bases and J lost 0; bases outside the gene matches: 5. The CDR3 runs to 15 residues. CDR1 SNHLY and CDR2 FYNNEI come from the germline V gene. The CDR3 DNA reads TGTGCCAGCAGATTACTAGCGGACAGCACAGATACGCAGTATTTT. Translating gives CASRLLADSTDTQYF. Complete variable domain (other parts from reference TRBV2 and TRBJ2-3): EPEVTQTPSHQVTQMGQEVILRCVPISNHLYFYWYRQILGQKVEFLVSFYNNEISEKSEIFDDQFSVERPDGSNFTLKIRSTKLEDSAMYFCASRLLADSTDTQYFGPGTRLTVL.

The chain recombines TRBV4-2 with TRBJ2-3; 8 bases are shared with TRBD2. The V gene end was trimmed by 2 bases and the J gene end by 5 bases; junction bases not matched to a gene: 3. The CDR3 has 14 residues. In germline, CDR1 is LGHNA, CDR2 YNFKEQ. The CDR3 is CASSQKAGEDTQYF. The CDR3 DNA is TGTGCCAGCAGCCAAAAAGCGGGAGAAGATACGCAGTATTTT.

J is TRBJ2-2 and V is TRBV12-2; TRBD2, the table's D call, lacks a check against the DNA. TRBV12-2 is described as a pseudogene. CDR3 length: 12 residues. CDR3 nucleotide sequence: TGTTGCCCCTCGAGTTATACCGGGGAGCTGTTTTTT. This translates into CCPSSYTGELFF.

V gene TRBV7-2 combines with J gene TRBJ2-7; 8 bases map to TRBD2. Germline V gene lookup returns CDR1 SGHTA and CDR2 FQGNSA. Trimming removed 3 bases from V and 7 bases from J; junction bases left unmatched: 11. This CDR3 is built from 15 residues. The CDR3 DNA follows: TGTGCCAGCAGCTTGGGAGCGGGAGAAGGTTTTGAGCAGTACTTC. Amino acid sequence: CASSLGAGEGFEQYF.

V is TRBV28 and J is TRBJ1-5; D call uncertain. CDR1 is MDHEN and CDR2 is SYDVKM in the germline V gene. V lost 2 bases to trimming and J lost 2 bases, with 7 bases between them. The CDR3 has 14 residues. CDR3: CASSLSIGNQPQHF. For the CDR3, the DNA is TGTGCCAGCAGTTTAAGTATTGGCAATCAGCCCCAGCATTTT.

The gene calls are TRBV7-2 and TRBJ2-7; 8 nucleotides line up with TRBD2. The CDR3 is 14 amino acids. V dropped 6 bases and J dropped 5; count of bases not matched to a gene: 9. In germline, CDR1 is SGHTA, CDR2 FQGNSA. The DNA for the CDR3 is TGTGCCAGCAGTTCATTGCGGGGGGCGCACGAGCAGTACTTC. This codes for CASSSLRGAHEQYF. The full variable domain, in which reference TRBV7-2 and TRBJ2-7 provide the parts outside the CDR3, is GAGVSQSPSNKVTEKGKDVELRCDPISGHTALYWYRQSLGQGLEFLIYFQGNSAPDKSGLPSDRFSAERTGGSVSTLTIQRTQQEDSAVYLCASSSLRGAHEQYFGPGTRLTVT.